This T cell receptor (beta chain) was sequenced during a study of shared clonotypes between healthy human individuals. Using immunoSEQ multiplex PCR, the repertoire was profiled, and TCRdb retains in-frame clones only, with some absent. The sample has hundreds of thousands of clones, approximately 96% seen once. Study conclusions and caveats: Rarefaction showed that sequencing of sorted subsets was incomplete (despite large depth). Generally, naive subsets (rather than memory subsets) showed larger estimated richness.

As for this clone: What it recognizes is unknown.

CDR1 is SGHVS and CDR2 is FQNEAQ in the germline V gene. CDR3 length: 16 amino acids. V was pared by 0 bases and J by 5 bases, with 10 bases of the junction left unmatched. As defined, naive CD8 cells were CD45RO-negative and positively selected for CCR7, with terminally differentiated effector memory CD45RA+ cells excluded. Caucasian adults residing in Nashville, Tennessee made up all the donors. This chain joins TRBV7-8 and TRBJ2-7; 7 bases are shared with TRBD1. Source material: naive CD8+ T cells sorted from blood. The origin of this receptor is a woman in her 30s in good health. DNA of the CDR3: TGTGCCAGCAGCTTAGCAACAGGGGAGTACCTGGACGAGCAGTACTTC. Encoded protein: CASSLATGEYLDEQYF. Full variable domain (rest looked up from reference TRBV7-8 and TRBJ2-7): GAGVSQSPRYKVAKRGQDVALRCDPISGHVSLFWYQQALGQGPEFLTYFQNEAQLDKSGLPSDRFFAERPEGSVSTLKIQRTQQEDSAVYLCASSLATGEYLDEQYFGPGTRLTVT.